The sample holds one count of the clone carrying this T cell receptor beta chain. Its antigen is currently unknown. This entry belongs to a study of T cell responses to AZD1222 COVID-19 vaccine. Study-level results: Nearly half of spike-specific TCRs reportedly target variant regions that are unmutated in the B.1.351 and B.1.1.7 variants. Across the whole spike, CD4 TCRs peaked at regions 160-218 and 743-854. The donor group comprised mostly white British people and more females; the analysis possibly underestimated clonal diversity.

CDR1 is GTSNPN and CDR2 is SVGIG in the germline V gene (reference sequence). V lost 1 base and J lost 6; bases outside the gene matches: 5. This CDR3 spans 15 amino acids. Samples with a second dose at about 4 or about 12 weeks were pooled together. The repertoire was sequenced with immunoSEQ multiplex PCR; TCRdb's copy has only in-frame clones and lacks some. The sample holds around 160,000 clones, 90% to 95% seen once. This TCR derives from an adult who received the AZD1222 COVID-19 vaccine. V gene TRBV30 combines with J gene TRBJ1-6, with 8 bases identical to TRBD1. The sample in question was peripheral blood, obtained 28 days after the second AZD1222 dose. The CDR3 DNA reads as TGTGCCTGGAGTGCGAGGGACAGGTCTAATTCACCCCTCCACTTT. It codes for CAWSARDRSNSPLHF. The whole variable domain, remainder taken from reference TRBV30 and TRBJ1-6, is SQTIHQWPATLVQPVGSPLSLECTVEGTSNPNLYWYRQAAGRGLQLLFYSVGIGQISSEVPQNLSASRPQDRQFILSSKKLLLSDSGFYLCAWSARDRSNSPLHFGNGTRLTVT.